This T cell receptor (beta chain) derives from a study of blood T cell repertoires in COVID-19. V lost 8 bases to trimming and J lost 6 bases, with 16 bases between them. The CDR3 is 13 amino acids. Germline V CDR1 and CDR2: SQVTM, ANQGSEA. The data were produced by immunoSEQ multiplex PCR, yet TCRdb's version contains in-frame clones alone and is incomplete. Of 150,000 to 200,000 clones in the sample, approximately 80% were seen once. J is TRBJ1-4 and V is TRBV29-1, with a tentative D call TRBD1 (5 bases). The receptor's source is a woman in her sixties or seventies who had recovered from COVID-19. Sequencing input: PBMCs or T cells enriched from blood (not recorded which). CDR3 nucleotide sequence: TGCAGCATGAAGACAGCTAGAGATGAAAAACTGTTTTTT. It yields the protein CSMKTARDEKLFF.